Each of the 3 T cell receptor beta chains below was sequenced from the same sample in a study of shared clonotypes between healthy human individuals. Repertoires were generated with immunoSEQ multiplex PCR, while TCRdb's copy carries only in-frame clones and drops some. The sample contains a few hundred thousand clones, about 65% of which appear only once. Sequencing used memory CD4+ T cells sorted from blood. Subset denoted: CD45RA-negative fraction. These receptors were obtained from a man aged 25 to 45 in good health.

This clone was counted only a few times. V gene TRBV7-2 combines with J gene TRBJ2-6; a weak D match, TRBD1 (6 bases). CDR1 SGHTA and CDR2 FQGNSA come from the germline V gene. CDR3 length: 17 amino acids. V lost 5 bases and J lost 0, with 14 bases in between. CDR3 loop: CASSPMTGTSGANVLTF. The CDR3 DNA follows: TGTGCCAGCAGCCCTATGACAGGAACCTCTGGGGCCAACGTCCTGACTTTC.

This rearrangement joins TRBV7-9 to TRBJ2-7; no reliable D call. Trimming took 0 bases from V and 2 from J, leaving 11 bases between them. The CDR3 consists of 15 residues. Germline CDR1 is SEHNR and CDR2 is FQNEAQ (reference sequence). The DNA for the CDR3 is TGTGCCAGCAGCTTAGCGCCTAGTCCAACCTACGAGCAGTACTTC. Its protein is CASSLAPSPTYEQYF. Combining the CDR3 with reference TRBV7-9 and TRBJ2-7 gives the whole variable domain DTGVSQNPRHKITKRGQNVTFRCDPISEHNRLYWYRQTLGQGPEFLTYFQNEAQLEKSRLLSDRFSAERPKGSFSTLEIQRTEQGDSAMYLCASSLAPSPTYEQYFGPGTRLTVT.

In DNA, the CDR3 is TGCAGCGTTGTCCGGGACAGGGGATACAATGAGCAGTTCTTC. Translation gives CSVVRDRGYNEQFF. The chain employs TRBV29-1 and TRBJ2-1; 10 positions match TRBD1. The CDR3 totals 14 residues. The V gene end was trimmed by 4 bases and the J gene end by 4 bases; junction bases not matched to a gene: 4. The germline V gene has CDR1 SQVTM and CDR2 ANQGSEA.